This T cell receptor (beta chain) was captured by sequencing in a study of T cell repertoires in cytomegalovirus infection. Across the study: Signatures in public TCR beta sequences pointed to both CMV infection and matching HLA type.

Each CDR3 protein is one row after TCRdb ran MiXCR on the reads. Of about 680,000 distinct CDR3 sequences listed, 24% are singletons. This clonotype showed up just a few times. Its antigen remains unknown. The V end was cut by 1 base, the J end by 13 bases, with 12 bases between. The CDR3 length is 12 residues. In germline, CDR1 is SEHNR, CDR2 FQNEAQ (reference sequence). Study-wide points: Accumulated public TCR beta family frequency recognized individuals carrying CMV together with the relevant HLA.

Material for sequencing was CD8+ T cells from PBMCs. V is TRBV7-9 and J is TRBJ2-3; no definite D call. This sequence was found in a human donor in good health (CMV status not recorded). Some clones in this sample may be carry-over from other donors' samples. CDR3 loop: CASSLDEGLEYF. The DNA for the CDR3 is TGTGCCAGCAGCTTAGATGAAGGGTTGGAGTATTTT.